The 6 T cell receptor beta chains presented below share a single source sample, sequenced in a study of blood T cell repertoires in COVID-19 (dated by TCRdb to about 2020). Library preparation employed the immunoSEQ multiplex PCR assay. The source is immuneACCESS, and TCRdb retained only in-frame sequences with V and J called. Part of the clones is not carried over; for the studies checked, unresolved V genes explain less than half of this, and the remainder is unexplained. This sample comprises under 300,000 clones, roughly 88% of them detected only once. Approximately 2% of the sample belongs to the ten largest clones. The sequenced sample consisted of PBMCs or T cells enriched from blood (not recorded which). All receptors derive from a woman between 50 and 59 years old who had recovered from COVID-19.

The chain is built from TRBV6-1 and TRBJ2-4; D is ambiguous. Germline CDR1 reads MNHNS; CDR2 reads SASEGT. This CDR3 region has 18 residues. V lost 2 bases and J 0 bases, leaving 17 bases between the germline ends. CDR3: CASSEYPIEAGAKNIQYF. In nucleotides, the CDR3 is TGTGCCAGCAGTGAATATCCCATAGAGGCCGGAGCCAAAAACATTCAGTACTTC.

The chain is built from TRBV19 and TRBJ1-5; 7 bases map to TRBD1. V dropped 6 bases and J dropped 6; count of bases not matched to a gene: 11. Germline CDR1 LNHDA, CDR2 SQIVND (reference sequence). This CDR3 contains 15 residues. This CDR3 is CASRGGRGKVQPQHF. Here the CDR3 DNA reads TGTGCCAGTAGAGGGGGCAGGGGGAAGGTTCAGCCCCAGCATTTT.

This clone is a singleton in its sample. The V and J genes are TRBV16 and TRBJ2-7; no definite D call. CDR1 is KGHSY, CDR2 FQNENV, per germline. The CDR3 covers 11 residues. V lost 0 bases and J 6 bases, leaving 3 bases between the germline ends. CDR3 sequence: CASSQSGEQYF. The CDR3 nucleotides are TGTGCCAGCAGCCAATCCGGCGAGCAGTACTTC. The full variable domain, completed using reference TRBV16 and TRBJ2-7, is GEEVAQTPKHLVRGEGQKAKLYCAPIKGHSYVFWYQQVLKNEFKFLISFQNENVFDETGMPKERFSAKCLPNSPCSLEIQATKLEDSAVYFCASSQSGEQYFGPGTRLTVT.

This clone appeared once. The V and J genes are TRBV28 and TRBJ1-5; 10 nucleotides agree with TRBD1. Germline CDR1 is MDHEN and CDR2 is SYDVKM. V dropped 6 bases and J dropped 6; count of bases not matched to a gene: 2. The CDR3 has 13 residues. In DNA, the CDR3 is TGTGCCAGCAGAAGACAGGGGGCTCAGCCCCAGCATTTT. Protein: CASRRQGAQPQHF.

This clone has only one observation. Other DNA sequences in the same sample also yield this CDR3. The chain combines TRBV24-1 with TRBJ2-1, with D perhaps matching TRBD2 (5 bases). The CDR3 totals 13 residues. The V gene lost 7 bases and the J gene lost 1 base, with 7 bases spanning the gap. Looked up from germline, CDR1 is KGHDR and CDR2 is SFDVKD. As DNA, the CDR3 is TGTGCCACCAGGGACTCTTCCTACAATGAGCAGTTCTTC. This codes for CATRDSSYNEQFF.

V and J are TRBV16 and TRBJ2-2, with 7 bases that match TRBD2. The length of the CDR3 is 15 residues. Per germline, CDR1 KGHSY and CDR2 FQNENV. V trimming: 4 bases; J trimming: 4 bases; junction bases outside the gene matches: 6. In DNA form, the CDR3 reads TGTGCCAGCAGCCGGACTAGATTATTCACCGGGGAGCTGTTTTTT. Amino acids: CASSRTRLFTGELFF.